A single sample is the source of the 15 T cell receptor beta chains below, sequenced in a study of blood T cell repertoires in COVID-19. Assay used: immunoSEQ multiplex PCR; TCRdb lists only in-frame clones, some missing. The table shows around 67,000 clones, with around 88% occurring only once. Sample: peripheral blood. The receptors were gathered from an elderly woman with active or convalescent COVID-19.

This chain uses TRBV6-2 or TRBV6-3 with TRBJ1-6; 10 bases are a match to TRBD1. CDR1 is MNHEY and CDR2 is SVGEGT in the germline V gene. CDR3 size: 16 residues. V lost 6 bases, J lost 5 bases, and 7 bases stayed unmatched. DNA of the CDR3: TGTGCCAGCAGCCCTCGGACAGGGGGAGATAATTCACCCCTCCACTTT. Amino acids: CASSPRTGGDNSPLHF.

This chain uses TRBV13 with TRBJ2-7, with TRBD1 as a possible D gene (6 bases). The germline V gene encodes CDR1 PRHDT and CDR2 FYEKMQ (reference sequence). Trimming shortened V by 5 bases and J by 6 bases, and 14 bases separated the two germline ends. The CDR3 loop spans 13 amino acids. CDR3 in amino acids: CASSQQGVGEQYF. Written as DNA, the CDR3 is TGTGCCAGCAGCCAACAGGGAGTTGGCGAGCAGTACTTC.

CDR3 DNA: TGTGCCAGCAGCGAATACACCGGGACTGATACCTACGAGCAGTACTTC. It is translated as CASSEYTGTDTYEQYF. The rearrangement uses TRBV7-8 and TRBJ2-7; the D gene is possibly TRBD2 (6 bases). The CDR3 contains 16 residues. V was shortened by 5 bases and J by 2 bases, with 19 bases between the two germline ends. Per the germline V gene, CDR1 is SGHVS and CDR2 is FQNEAQ.

The V gene is TRBV2, the J gene TRBJ2-4; TRBD1 matches 7 bases. This CDR3 has 16 amino acids. V dropped 5 bases and J dropped 3; count of bases not matched to a gene: 10. Germline V gene data show CDR1 as SNHLY and CDR2 as FYNNEI. CDR3 coding DNA: TGTGCCAGCAGTACCCGACAGGGTTGGGGCAAAAACATTCAGTACTTC. This translates into CASSTRQGWGKNIQYF.

V is TRBV6-2 or TRBV6-3 and J is TRBJ1-1; 9 bases map to TRBD1. CDR3 length: 15 residues. Germline V gene lookup returns CDR1 MNHEY and CDR2 SVGEGT. J gave up 1 base and V 4 bases, and 4 bases lay outside the gene matches. In DNA, the CDR3 is TGTGCCAGCAGTTTACAGGGGGCTCGGAACACTGAAGCTTTCTTT. Translating it yields CASSLQGARNTEAFF.

This clone appeared a few times. The V gene is TRBV7-2, the J gene TRBJ1-1; TRBD1 might be the D (6 bases). The V end was cut by 1 base, the J end by 4 bases, with 13 bases between. Germline loops: CDR1 SGHTA, CDR2 FQGNSA. The CDR3 has 15 residues. The CDR3 nucleotides read TGTGCCAGCAGCTTAGTATTCAGGGGAGCCACTGAAGCTTTCTTT. Residues: CASSLVFRGATEAFF.

The chain's CDR3 is CASSSRLAGETDTQYF. In DNA form, the CDR3 reads TGTGCCAGCAGCTCCCGACTAGCGGGGGAAACAGATACGCAGTATTTT. The chain has TRBV7-9 and TRBJ2-3; 12 positions agree with TRBD2. Germline V gene sequence: CDR1 SEHNR, CDR2 FQNEAQ (reference sequence). The CDR3 covers 16 residues. The V segment lost 4 bases and the J segment 3 bases; nucleotides outside the gene matches: 5.

CDR3 in amino acids: CASSTGGINEKLFF. The CDR3 DNA reads as TGTGCCAGCAGCACAGGGGGCATCAATGAAAAACTGTTTTTT. V is TRBV11-3 and J is TRBJ1-4, with 9 nucleotides matching TRBD1. Trimming removed 5 bases from V and 5 bases from J; junction bases left unmatched: 3. The CDR3 totals 14 residues. The germline V gene encodes CDR1 SGHNT and CDR2 YENEEA.

This sequence joins TRBV2 and TRBJ1-5, with 7 bases aligning to TRBD1. Germline V CDR1 and CDR2: SNHLY, FYNNEI. The CDR3 loop spans 14 amino acids. V shed 6 bases, J shed 7 bases, and the junction held 9 bases outside the gene matches. CDR3: CASSPSGGGQPQHF. The CDR3 DNA follows: TGTGCCAGCAGCCCATCAGGGGGTGGGCAGCCCCAGCATTTT. Variable domain in full (rest from reference TRBV2 and TRBJ1-5): EPEVTQTPSHQVTQMGQEVILRCVPISNHLYFYWYRQILGQKVEFLVSFYNNEISEKSEIFDDQFSVERPDGSNFTLKIRSTKLEDSAMYFCASSPSGGGQPQHFGDGTRLSIL.

This clone appeared once. The chain links TRBV3-1 (or the pseudogene TRBV3-2) to TRBJ2-5; 12 nucleotides line up with TRBD2. The CDR3 spans 13 residues. Germline CDR1 is LGHDT and CDR2 is YNNKEL (reference sequence). The ends lost 8 bases at V and 3 bases at J; junction bases unmatched: 1. Here the CDR3 reads CASRTSGEETQYF. DNA for the CDR3: TGTGCCAGCCGGACTAGCGGGGAAGAGACCCAGTACTTC.

The genes are TRBV12-1 and TRBJ2-5; the DNA was not used to check the table's D call, TRBD2. TRBV12-1 is designated a pseudogene. This CDR3 has 16 amino acids. The CDR3 protein is CASSSPRIREPETQYF. The CDR3, as DNA: TGTGCCAGCAGCTCCCCGCGTATACGGGAGCCAGAGACCCAGTACTTC.

The J gene is TRBJ1-4, the V gene TRBV7-9, with D possibly matching TRBD1 (6 bases). Germline V gives CDR1 SEHNR, CDR2 FQNEAQ (reference sequence). This CDR3 is 14 amino acids long. V lost 6 bases and J lost 4, with 12 bases in between. The CDR3 is CASSARDNNEKLFF. CDR3 bases: TGTGCCAGCAGTGCCCGGGACAATAATGAAAAACTGTTTTTT.

This clone was counted a single time. V is TRBV7-9 and J is TRBJ2-5; 13 positions match TRBD2. The CDR3 has 17 residues. In germline, CDR1 is SEHNR, CDR2 FQNEAQ (reference sequence). With V trimmed by 9 bases and J by 7 bases, 17 bases remained unmatched. Here the CDR3 reads CASRGTSGDGAVGTQYF. The CDR3 DNA reads TGTGCCAGTCGGGGGACTAGCGGGGATGGAGCGGTTGGGACCCAGTACTTC. Complete variable domain (other parts from reference TRBV7-9 and TRBJ2-5): DTGVSQNPRHKITKRGQNVTFRCDPISEHNRLYWYRQTLGQGPEFLTYFQNEAQLEKSRLLSDRFSAERPKGSFSTLEIQRTEQGDSAMYLCASRGTSGDGAVGTQYFGPGTRLLVL.

The CDR3 DNA is TGTGCCAGCAGCGTAGTGGCAGGGAGCACAGATACGCAGTATTTT. It codes for CASSVVAGSTDTQYF. V and J are TRBV9 and TRBJ2-3; the D gene is possibly TRBD1 (5 bases). CDR1 is SGDLS and CDR2 is YYNGEE in the germline V gene. Trimming pared 0 bases from V and 0 bases from J, leaving 8 bases between. The CDR3 extends over 15 amino acids.

CDR3 sequence reads: CASRGLDAWEQYF. DNA of the CDR3: TGCGCCAGCAGGGGGCTGGACGCGTGGGAGCAGTACTTC. The rearrangement links TRBV10-2 to TRBJ2-7, with D perhaps TRBD1 (5 bases). The CDR3 runs 13 residues. The V gene's germline CDR1 is WSHSY and CDR2 SAAADI. V was shortened by 6 bases and J by 7 bases, with 16 bases between the two germline ends.